Following are 10 T cell receptor beta chains from one sample sequenced in a study of cytomegalovirus exposure and HLA in healthy donors. The repertoire was sequenced with immunoSEQ multiplex PCR; TCRdb's copy has only in-frame clones and lacks some. The sample consists of 110,000 to 150,000 clones, just under 85% of them appearing once. Material: PBMCs. These receptors were obtained from a young woman in good health and CMV-seronegative.

This chain links TRBV7-2 with TRBJ1-3; D gene uncertain. Germline V gene sequence: CDR1 SGHTA, CDR2 FQGNSA. This CDR3 spans 14 amino acids. Trimming took off 0 bases at V and 2 bases at J, with 5 bases between the two ends. The CDR3 reads CASSLAAAGNTIYF. CDR3 bases: TGTGCCAGCAGCTTAGCGGCTGCTGGAAACACCATATATTTT.

The J gene is TRBJ2-1, the V gene TRBV7-8, with 8 bases aligning to TRBD2. This CDR3 has 15 amino acids. The J segment lost 5 bases and the V segment lost 2 bases, leaving 5 bases of the junction unmatched. Per the germline V gene, CDR1 is SGHVS and CDR2 is FQNEAQ. The CDR3 nucleotides read TGTGCCAGCAGCTTACTGACGGGGGGGCACAATGAGCAGTTCTTC. It is translated as CASSLLTGGHNEQFF.

V and J are TRBV6-5 and TRBJ1-5; a possible D gene is TRBD1 (6 bases). The CDR3 totals 15 residues. Per germline, CDR1 MNHEY and CDR2 SVGAGI. Trimming removed 6 bases at V and 2 bases at J, with 14 bases between. This chain's CDR3 is CASRQGGLGNQPQHF. The DNA of the CDR3 is TGTGCCAGCAGACAGGGTGGGTTGGGCAATCAGCCCCAGCATTTT.

V gene TRBV5-1 combines with J gene TRBJ2-2; 10 bases map to TRBD2. V shed 1 base and J 3 bases; nucleotides not matched to a gene: 3. Germline values: CDR1 SGHRS, CDR2 YFSETQ. The CDR3 has 16 residues. The DNA of the CDR3 is TGCGCCAGCAGCTTGCAGAGCGGGGGGGACACCGGGGAGCTGTTTTTT. This encodes CASSLQSGGDTGELFF.

V is TRBV23-1 and J is TRBJ1-1; D remains ambiguous. TRBV23-1 is designated an ORF whose function remains uncertain. The V end lost 4 bases, the J end lost 0 bases, and 6 bases lay between the germline ends. The CDR3 totals 13 residues. In DNA form, the CDR3 reads TGCGCCAGCAGTCCGGGGATGAACACTGAAGCTTTCTTT. Its protein product is CASSPGMNTEAFF.

This clone was counted only a few times. This rearrangement joins TRBV18 to TRBJ1-1; D unresolved. Germline CDR1 reads KGHSH; CDR2 reads LQKENI. Trimming left V 1 base short and J 2 bases short, with 11 bases between. The CDR3 is 15 amino acids. Here the CDR3 DNA reads TGTGCCAGCTCACCACAATCGACGGGAAACACTGAAGCTTTCTTT. Translated, it gives CASSPQSTGNTEAFF.

The rearrangement uses TRBV5-4 and TRBJ2-5; the D gene is possibly TRBD2 (5 bases). Germline assignment: CDR1 SGHNT and CDR2 YYREEE (reference sequence). V was clipped by 3 bases and J by 5 bases, with 14 bases between them. The CDR3 length is 14 residues. CDR3 in DNA: TGTGCCAGCAGCTCGCAGACTAATTGGGAGACCCAGTACTTC. It codes for CASSSQTNWETQYF.

In this sample, this clone turned up once. The chain joins TRBV6-1 to TRBJ2-1, with TRBD1 matching 7 bases. The germline gives CDR1 MNHNS, CDR2 SASEGT. V was clipped by 10 bases and J by 0 bases; unmatched bases: 6. The CDR3 totals 14 residues. The CDR3 here is CATTQGSSYNEQFF. The CDR3 coding sequence is TGTGCCACCACACAGGGGAGCTCCTACAATGAGCAGTTCTTC.

The CDR3 region is CSAVSELNQPQHF. The CDR3, as DNA: TGCAGCGCTGTTTCGGAGTTGAATCAGCCCCAGCATTTT. The rearrangement links TRBV29-1 to TRBJ1-5; the D is unclear. Germline loops: CDR1 SQVTM, CDR2 ANQGSEA. Trimming cost V 7 bases and J 4 bases, with 14 bases left between them. The CDR3 has 13 residues.

J is TRBJ1-2 and V is TRBV5-1; TRBD1 agrees at 9 bases. The CDR3 spans 18 residues. Germline V gives CDR1 SGHRS, CDR2 YFSETQ. The ends lost 1 base at V and 2 bases at J; junction bases unmatched: 12. The CDR3 region is CASSLYGAPGTGNYGYTF. As DNA, the CDR3 is TGCGCCAGCAGCTTGTATGGAGCTCCCGGGACAGGGAACTATGGCTACACCTTC.